The following is a TCR beta chain sequence with its context. Germline values: CDR1 SQVTM, CDR2 ANQGSEA. CDR3 length: 13 residues. Trimming took off 8 bases at V and 2 bases at J, with 12 bases between the two ends. The data belong to a study of control samples from healthy donors and cancer patients. Some clones are missing from TCRdb's copy, which holds only in-frame ones; the method was immunoSEQ multiplex PCR. The repertoire consists of some 120,000 clones, with over 90% occurring once and the leading ten covering approximately 2.5%. The sample comprised blood. The receptor was derived from a man aged 30-40 years in good health. The chain has TRBV29-1 and TRBJ2-2; possible D gene TRBD2, 5 bases. CDR3 region: CSSRDPNTGELFF. In nucleotides, the CDR3 is TGCAGCTCCCGGGATCCTAACACCGGGGAGCTGTTTTTT.